The 5 T cell receptor beta chains below all came from one sample that was sequenced in a study of blood T cell repertoires in COVID-19. Profiling relied on immunoSEQ multiplex PCR, and the TCRdb table lists in-frame clones only, not all of them. This sample yields 200,000 to 250,000 clones, of which under 95% are seen a single time; approximately 1.9% belongs to the top ten. Sequencing was performed on PBMCs or T cells enriched from blood (not recorded which). These receptors were collected from a young woman who had recovered from COVID-19.

The chain employs TRBV4-1 and TRBJ1-1; tentatively, D is TRBD1 (6 bases). The CDR3 totals 14 residues. V lost 2 bases and J lost 10, with 17 bases in between. CDR1 and CDR2 (germline): MGHRA, YSYEKL. CDR3 sequence reads: CASSQRNGQSGAFF. CDR3 bases: TGCGCCAGCAGCCAAAGGAACGGACAGTCGGGAGCTTTCTTT.

The chain employs TRBV11-2 and TRBJ2-7, with no clear D. The CDR3 is 12 amino acids. Germline loops: CDR1 SGHAT, CDR2 FQNNGV. V was pared by 3 bases and J by 0 bases, with 3 bases between. DNA for the CDR3: TGTGCCAGCAGCTTTAACTCCTACGAGCAGTACTTC. As protein: CASSFNSYEQYF.

The chain is built from TRBV29-1 and TRBJ1-4; 7 bases are a match to TRBD1. CDR3 length: 13 residues. The V gene end was trimmed by 7 bases and the J gene end by 2 bases; junction bases not matched to a gene: 4. The germline V gene has CDR1 SQVTM and CDR2 ANQGSEA. CDR3 in amino acids: CSAEDRTNEKLFF. In nucleotides, the CDR3 is TGCAGCGCCGAGGACAGGACTAATGAAAAACTGTTTTTT.

The CDR3 DNA follows: TGTGCCAGCAATAGGGGCAGGAATCAGCCCCAGCATTTT. Translating gives CASNRGRNQPQHF. The genes are TRBV28 and TRBJ1-5, with D tentatively TRBD1 (5 bases). V was shortened by 7 bases and J by 4 bases, with 11 bases between the two germline ends. The CDR3 extends over 13 amino acids. Germline CDR1 MDHEN, CDR2 SYDVKM.

The rearrangement joins TRBV5-4 to TRBJ2-1, with TRBD2 matching 10 bases. In germline, CDR1 is SGHNT, CDR2 YYREEE (reference sequence). The ends lost 3 bases at V and 8 bases at J; junction bases unmatched: 5. The CDR3 is 14 amino acids. CDR3 protein: CASSWLAGEDEQFF. The DNA of the CDR3 is TGTGCCAGCAGCTGGCTAGCGGGGGAGGATGAGCAGTTCTTC.